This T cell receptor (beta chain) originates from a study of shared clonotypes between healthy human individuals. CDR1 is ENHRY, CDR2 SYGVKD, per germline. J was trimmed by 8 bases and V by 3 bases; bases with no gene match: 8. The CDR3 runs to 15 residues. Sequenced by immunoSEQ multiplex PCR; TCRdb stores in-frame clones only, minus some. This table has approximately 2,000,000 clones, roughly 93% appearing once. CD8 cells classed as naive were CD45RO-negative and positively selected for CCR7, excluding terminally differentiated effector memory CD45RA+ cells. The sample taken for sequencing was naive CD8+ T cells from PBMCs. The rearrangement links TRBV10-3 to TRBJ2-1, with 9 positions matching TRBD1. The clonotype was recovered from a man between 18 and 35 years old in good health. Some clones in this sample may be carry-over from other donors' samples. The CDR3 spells CAISEPGQGRDEQFF. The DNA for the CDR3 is TGTGCCATCAGTGAACCGGGACAGGGTAGAGATGAGCAGTTCTTC.